This paragraph covers one T cell receptor (beta chain) sequence. TCRdb called the reads again in MiXCR, with one record for every CDR3 protein. The sample holds roughly 200,000 distinct CDR3 sequences, about 18% seen once. The sample is drawn from a study of T cell repertoires in cytomegalovirus infection. The V and J ends lost 3 bases and 6 bases respectively, with 11 bases between them. CDR3 length: 13 residues. Sequenced material: CD8+ T cells from PBMCs. This rearrangement joins TRBV12-3 or TRBV12-4 to TRBJ1-1; no clear D. This clonotype originated in a human donor in good health (CMV status not recorded). Some clones in this sample may be carry-over from other donors' samples. CDR3 residues: CASSLAIAPEAFF. The CDR3, as DNA: TGTGCCAGCAGTTTGGCAATCGCCCCTGAAGCTTTCTTT.